This T cell receptor (beta chain) was recovered during a study of Ad26.COV2.S vaccination and SARS-CoV-2 variants. The table came from immunoSEQ multiplex PCR; TCRdb's copy has only in-frame clones and leaves some out. The table lists under 250,000 clones, about 83% of them singletons, with 2.9% in the top ten. Trimming shortened V by 6 bases and J by 5 bases, and 11 bases separated the two germline ends. The CDR3 spans 13 residues. The germline gives CDR1 SGHTA, CDR2 FQGNSA. Treatment defined: over 15 received Ad26.COV2.S at low or high dose, single or two shots; 5 received placebo; per-sample allocation not given. Collection of the samples took place on day 63 after the first injection of vaccine or placebo.

The clonotype originates from a person between 18 and 59 years old who received the Ad26.COV2.S COVID-19 vaccine or a placebo. Sample: peripheral blood, taken in a trial of Ad26.COV2.S vaccine versus placebo. The V gene is TRBV7-2, the J gene TRBJ2-1; D is ambiguous. For the CDR3, the DNA is TGTGCCAGCAGTAAAGGAAGAAACAATGAGCAGTTCTTC. Encoded protein: CASSKGRNNEQFF.